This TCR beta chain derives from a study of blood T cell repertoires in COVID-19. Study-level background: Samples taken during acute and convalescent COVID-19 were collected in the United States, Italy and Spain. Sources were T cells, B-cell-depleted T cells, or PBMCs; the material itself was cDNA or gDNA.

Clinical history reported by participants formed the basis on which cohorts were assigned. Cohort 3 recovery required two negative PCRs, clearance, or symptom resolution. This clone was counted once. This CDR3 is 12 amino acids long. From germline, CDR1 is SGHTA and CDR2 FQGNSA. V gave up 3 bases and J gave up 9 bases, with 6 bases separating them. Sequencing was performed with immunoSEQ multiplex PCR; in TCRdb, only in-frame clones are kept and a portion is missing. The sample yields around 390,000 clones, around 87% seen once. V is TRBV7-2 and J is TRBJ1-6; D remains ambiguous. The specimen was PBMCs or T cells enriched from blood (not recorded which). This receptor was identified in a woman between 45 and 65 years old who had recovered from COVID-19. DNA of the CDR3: TGTGCCAGCAGCTTGGAGGTTTCACCCCTCCACTTT. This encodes CASSLEVSPLHF. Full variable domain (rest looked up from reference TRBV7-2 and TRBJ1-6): GAGVSQSPSNKVTEKGKDVELRCDPISGHTALYWYRQSLGQGLEFLIYFQGNSAPDKSGLPSDRFSAERTGGSVSTLTIQRTQQEDSAVYLCASSLEVSPLHFGNGTRLTVT.